This TCR beta chain was profiled in a study of identical twins' blood T cells. This CDR3 comprises 14 residues. The V gene's germline CDR1 is SGHKS and CDR2 YYEKEE (reference sequence). Study-level findings and limits: Each donor's most abundant TCRbeta clonotypes shared more CDR3 sequences with her twin than unrelated donors.

A previously described protocol, modified, built RNA-based TCR cDNA libraries. Each TCR cDNA library carried sample-specific barcodes on both ends. In the authors' workflow: Per-library CDR3 reads ranged about 2 to 3.6 million; clonotypes, ~85,000 to ~500,000. TCRdb recomputed calls from the 5' RACE reads with MiXCR, one row per CDR3 protein. The V and J calls reflect TCRdb's pipeline rather than the authors' work. The sample includes hundreds of thousands of distinct CDR3 sequences, over 25% of them seen just once. This clonotype was seen a few times. Its antigen is undetermined. The junction shows a germline mismatch at one end, possibly a read error.

The receptor was isolated from a woman aged 18 to 55 in good health. The rearrangement joins TRBV5-5 to TRBJ1-5; weak D call: TRBD1 (5 bases). The sample taken for sequencing was PBMCs. CDR3 sequence: CASILGLSNQPQHF. The CDR3, as DNA: TGTGCCAGCATCTTGGGGCTGAGCAATCAGCCCCAGCATTTT.